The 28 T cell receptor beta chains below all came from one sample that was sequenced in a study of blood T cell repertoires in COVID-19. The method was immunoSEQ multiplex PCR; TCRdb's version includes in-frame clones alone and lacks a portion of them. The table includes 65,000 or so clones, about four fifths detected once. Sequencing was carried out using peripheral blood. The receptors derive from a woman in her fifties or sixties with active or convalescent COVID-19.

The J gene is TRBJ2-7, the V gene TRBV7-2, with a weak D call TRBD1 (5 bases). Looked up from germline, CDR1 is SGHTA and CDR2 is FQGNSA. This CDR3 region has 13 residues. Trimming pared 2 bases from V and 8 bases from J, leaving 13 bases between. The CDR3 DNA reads TGTGCCAGCAGCTTACAGGGCGGCGCAAAGCAGTACTTC. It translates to CASSLQGGAKQYF.

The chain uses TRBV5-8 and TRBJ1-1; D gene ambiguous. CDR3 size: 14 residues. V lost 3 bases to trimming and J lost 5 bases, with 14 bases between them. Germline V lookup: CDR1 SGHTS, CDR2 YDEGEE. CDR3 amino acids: CASSYWASWTEAFF. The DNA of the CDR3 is TGTGCCAGCAGCTATTGGGCGAGCTGGACTGAAGCTTTCTTT.

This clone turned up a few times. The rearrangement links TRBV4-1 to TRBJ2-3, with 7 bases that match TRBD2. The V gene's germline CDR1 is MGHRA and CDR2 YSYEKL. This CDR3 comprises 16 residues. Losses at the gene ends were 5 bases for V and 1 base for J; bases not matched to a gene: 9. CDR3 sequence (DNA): TGCGCCAGCAGCTCCCGAGGTGGGGGGGGCACAGATACGCAGTATTTT. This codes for CASSSRGGGGTDTQYF.

CDR3 nucleotides: TGCAGCGTTGAACAGGGGGCTTTCTTT. This translates into CSVEQGAFF. The chain combines TRBV29-1 with TRBJ1-1; possible D gene TRBD1, 6 bases. Germline lookup yields CDR1 SQVTM and CDR2 ANQGSEA. The CDR3 is made up of 9 amino acids. Trimming removed 2 bases from V and 11 bases from J, with 6 bases in between.

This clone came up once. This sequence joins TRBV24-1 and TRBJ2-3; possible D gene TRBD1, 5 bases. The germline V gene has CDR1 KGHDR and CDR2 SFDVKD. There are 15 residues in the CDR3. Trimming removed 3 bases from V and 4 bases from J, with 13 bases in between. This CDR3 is CATSDHKLGPDTQYF. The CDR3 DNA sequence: TGTGCCACCAGTGATCACAAATTGGGGCCAGATACGCAGTATTTT.

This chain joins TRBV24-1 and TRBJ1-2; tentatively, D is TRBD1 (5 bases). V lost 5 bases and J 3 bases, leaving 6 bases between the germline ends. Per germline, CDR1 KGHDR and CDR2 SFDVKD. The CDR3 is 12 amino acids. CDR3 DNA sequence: TGTGCCACCAGTGCGGGGGACTATGGCTACACCTTC. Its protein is CATSAGDYGYTF.

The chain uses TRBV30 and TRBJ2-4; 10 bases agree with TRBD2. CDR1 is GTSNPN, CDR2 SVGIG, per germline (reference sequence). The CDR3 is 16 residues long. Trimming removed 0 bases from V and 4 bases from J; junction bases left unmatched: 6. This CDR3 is CAWSVDPSGGKNIQYF. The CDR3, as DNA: TGTGCCTGGAGTGTCGACCCTAGCGGGGGAAAAAACATTCAGTACTTC.

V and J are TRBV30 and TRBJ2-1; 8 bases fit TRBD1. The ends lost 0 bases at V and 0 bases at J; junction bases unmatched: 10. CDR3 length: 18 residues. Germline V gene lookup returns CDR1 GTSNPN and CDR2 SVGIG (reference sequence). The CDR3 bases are TGTGCCTGGAGTGTGTTACCGGGACAGGTAAACTCCTACAATGAGCAGTTCTTC. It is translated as CAWSVLPGQVNSYNEQFF.

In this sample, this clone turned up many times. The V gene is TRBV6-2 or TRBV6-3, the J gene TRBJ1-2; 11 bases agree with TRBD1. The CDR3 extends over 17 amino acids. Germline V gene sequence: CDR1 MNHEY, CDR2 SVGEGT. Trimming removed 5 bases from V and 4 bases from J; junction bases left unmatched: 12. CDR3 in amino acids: CASSRGQGAPGGYGYTF. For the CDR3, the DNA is TGTGCCAGCAGTAGAGGACAGGGGGCTCCAGGGGGCTATGGCTACACCTTC.

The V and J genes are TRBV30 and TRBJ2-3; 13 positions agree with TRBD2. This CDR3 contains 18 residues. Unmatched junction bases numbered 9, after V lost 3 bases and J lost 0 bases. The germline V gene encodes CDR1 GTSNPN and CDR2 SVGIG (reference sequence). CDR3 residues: CAWSLGLAGEGSTDTQYF. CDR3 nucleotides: TGTGCCTGGAGCCTAGGACTAGCGGGAGAGGGGAGCACAGATACGCAGTATTTT.

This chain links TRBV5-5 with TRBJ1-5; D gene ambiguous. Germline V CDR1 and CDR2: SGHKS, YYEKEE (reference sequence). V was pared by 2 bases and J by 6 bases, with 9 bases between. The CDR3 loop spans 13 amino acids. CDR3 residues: CASSLQGGQPQHF. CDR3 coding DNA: TGTGCCAGCAGCTTACAAGGCGGTCAGCCCCAGCATTTT. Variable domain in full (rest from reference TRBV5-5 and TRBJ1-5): DAGVTQSPTHLIKTRGQQVTLRCSPISGHKSVSWYQQVLGQGPQFIFQYYEKEERGRGNFPDRFSARQFPNYSSELNVNALLLGDSALYLCASSLQGGQPQHFGDGTRLSIL.

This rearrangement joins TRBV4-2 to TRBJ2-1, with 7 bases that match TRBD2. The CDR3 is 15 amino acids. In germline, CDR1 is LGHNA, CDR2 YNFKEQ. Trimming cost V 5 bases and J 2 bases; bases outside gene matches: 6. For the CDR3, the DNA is TGTGCCAGCAGCGTCGGGGGGTTCCCCTACAATGAGCAGTTCTTC. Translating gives CASSVGGFPYNEQFF.

The CDR3 protein is CASSLVDEQYF. Here the CDR3 DNA reads TGTGCCAGCAGCTTAGTAGACGAGCAGTACTTC. The J gene is TRBJ2-7, the V gene TRBV7-8; D remains unclear. Germline-derived CDR1 and CDR2 are SGHVS and FQNEAQ. Deletions cut 1 base from V and 5 bases from J, with 3 bases between. This CDR3 region has 11 residues.

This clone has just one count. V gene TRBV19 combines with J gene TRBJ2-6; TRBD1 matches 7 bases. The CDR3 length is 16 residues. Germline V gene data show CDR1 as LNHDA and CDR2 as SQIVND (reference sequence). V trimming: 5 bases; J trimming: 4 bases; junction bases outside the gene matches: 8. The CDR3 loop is CASSPVGGLGANVLTF. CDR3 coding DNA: TGTGCCAGTAGTCCAGTAGGGGGCTTGGGGGCCAACGTCCTGACTTTC.

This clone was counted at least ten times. For the CDR3, the DNA is TGTGCCAGCAGTGACGGGACTTCGAACACCGGGGAGCTGTTTTTT. Translating gives CASSDGTSNTGELFF. The rearrangement joins TRBV7-3 to TRBJ2-2; tentative D call: TRBD2 (6 bases). Germline V gene data show CDR1 as SGHTA and CDR2 as FQGTGA. This CDR3 contains 15 residues. V dropped 6 bases and J dropped 0 bases, with 11 bases sitting between them.

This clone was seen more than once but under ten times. The DNA for the CDR3 is TGTGCCAGTAGTATAGGAACAGGGCGCAATCAGCCCCAGCATTTT. Protein sequence: CASSIGTGRNQPQHF. J is TRBJ1-5 and V is TRBV19; the D gene is possibly TRBD1 (6 bases). This CDR3 region has 15 residues. Germline CDR1 is LNHDA and CDR2 is SQIVND (reference sequence). V gave up 1 base and J gave up 2 bases, with 9 bases separating them. The full variable domain, completed using reference TRBV19 and TRBJ1-5, is DGGITQSPKYLFRKEGQNVTLSCEQNLNHDAMYWYRQDPGQGLRLIYYSQIVNDFQKGDIAEGYSVSREKKESFPLTVTSAQKNPTAFYLCASSIGTGRNQPQHFGDGTRLSIL.

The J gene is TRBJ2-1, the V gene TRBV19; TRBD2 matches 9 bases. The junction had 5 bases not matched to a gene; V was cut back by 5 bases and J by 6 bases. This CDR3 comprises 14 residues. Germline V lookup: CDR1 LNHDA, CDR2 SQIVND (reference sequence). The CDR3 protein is CASSLAGLSNEQFF. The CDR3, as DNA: TGTGCCAGTAGTCTAGCGGGATTGTCCAATGAGCAGTTCTTC.

The CDR3 sequence is CASGGTHSTDTQYF. CDR3 bases: TGTGCCAGCGGCGGGACACATAGCACAGATACGCAGTATTTT. The chain couples TRBV9 to TRBJ2-3; D may match TRBD1 or TRBD2 (6 bases each). Between the trimmed V and J ends, which lost 7 bases and 0 bases, there was a span of 12 bases. The CDR3 has 14 amino acids. CDR1 is SGDLS and CDR2 is YYNGEE in the germline V gene.

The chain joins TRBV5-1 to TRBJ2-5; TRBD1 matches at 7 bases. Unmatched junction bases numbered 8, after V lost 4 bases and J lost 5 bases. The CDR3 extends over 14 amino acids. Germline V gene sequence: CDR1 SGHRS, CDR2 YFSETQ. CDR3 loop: CASSLGTVLETQYF. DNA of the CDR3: TGCGCCAGCAGCCTGGGGACAGTTCTCGAGACCCAGTACTTC.

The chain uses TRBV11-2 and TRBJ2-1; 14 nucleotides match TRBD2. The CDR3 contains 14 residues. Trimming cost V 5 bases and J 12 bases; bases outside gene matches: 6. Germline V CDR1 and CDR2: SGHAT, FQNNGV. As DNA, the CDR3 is TGTGCCAGCAGCGGCGGGACTAGCGGGAGTGGGCAGTTCTTC. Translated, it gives CASSGGTSGSGQFF.

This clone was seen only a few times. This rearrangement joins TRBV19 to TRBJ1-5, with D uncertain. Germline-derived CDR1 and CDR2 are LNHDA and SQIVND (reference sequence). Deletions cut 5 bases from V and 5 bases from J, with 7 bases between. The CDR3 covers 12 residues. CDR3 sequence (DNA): TGTGCCAGTAGTCACAGAGATCAGCCCCAGCATTTT. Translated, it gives CASSHRDQPQHF.

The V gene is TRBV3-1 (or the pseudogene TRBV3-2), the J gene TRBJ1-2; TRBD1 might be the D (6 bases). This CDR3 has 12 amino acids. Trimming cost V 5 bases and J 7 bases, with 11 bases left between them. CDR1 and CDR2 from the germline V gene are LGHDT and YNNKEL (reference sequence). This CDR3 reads CASSSTGSGYTF. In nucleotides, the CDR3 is TGTGCCAGCAGCTCTACAGGGAGTGGCTACACCTTC.

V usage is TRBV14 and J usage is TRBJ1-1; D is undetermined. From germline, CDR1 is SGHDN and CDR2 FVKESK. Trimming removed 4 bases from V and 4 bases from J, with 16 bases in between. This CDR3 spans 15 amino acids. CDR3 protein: CASSPYAGSGTEAFF. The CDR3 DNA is TGTGCCAGCAGCCCCTATGCGGGGTCTGGCACTGAAGCTTTCTTT.

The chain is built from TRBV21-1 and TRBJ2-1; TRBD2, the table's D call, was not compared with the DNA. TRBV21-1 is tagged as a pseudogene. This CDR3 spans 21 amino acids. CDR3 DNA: TGTGCCAGCAGATTGCCATCCTCGCGGTACATCACTAGCGGCTGCTTGGATGAGCAGTTCTTC. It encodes CASRLPSSRYITSGCLDEQFF.

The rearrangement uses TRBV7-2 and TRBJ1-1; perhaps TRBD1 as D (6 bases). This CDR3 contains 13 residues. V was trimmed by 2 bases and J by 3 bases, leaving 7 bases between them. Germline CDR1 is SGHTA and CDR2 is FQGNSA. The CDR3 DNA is TGTGCCAGCAGCTTAAACAGGGACACTGAAGCTTTCTTT. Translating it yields CASSLNRDTEAFF.

The CDR3 here is CASSLSPTGTDGKLFF. The DNA of the CDR3 is TGTGCCAGCAGCTTAAGTCCAACCGGGACAGATGGAAAACTGTTTTTT. This chain connects TRBV7-9 to TRBJ1-4, with 7 positions matching TRBD1. CDR1 and CDR2 from the germline V gene are SEHNR and FQNEAQ (reference sequence). Trimming at V came to 2 bases and at J to 10 bases, leaving 13 bases not matched to a gene. The CDR3 sequence is 16 residues long.

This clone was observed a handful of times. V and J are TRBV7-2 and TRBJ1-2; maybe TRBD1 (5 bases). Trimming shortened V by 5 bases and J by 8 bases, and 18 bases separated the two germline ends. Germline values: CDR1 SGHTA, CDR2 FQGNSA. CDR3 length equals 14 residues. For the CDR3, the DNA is TGTGCCAGCAGCCCCCCATCGGGGGGATTCGGCTACACCTTC. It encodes CASSPPSGGFGYTF.

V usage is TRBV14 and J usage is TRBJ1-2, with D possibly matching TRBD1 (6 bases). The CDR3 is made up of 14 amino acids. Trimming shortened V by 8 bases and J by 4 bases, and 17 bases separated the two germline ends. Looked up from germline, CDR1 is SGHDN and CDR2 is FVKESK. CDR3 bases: TGTGCCAGCGGTACCAACGGACAGCCCTATGGCTACACCTTC. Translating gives CASGTNGQPYGYTF.